The source of this T cell receptor beta chain is a study of T cell responses to AZD1222 COVID-19 vaccine. Across the whole study: It was second doses at about 4 or about 12 weeks that were pooled. Study-wide points: Baseline seropositivity occurred in only a handful of AZD1222 recipients. With two AZD1222 doses given, Spike-specific TCR breadth and depth both rose. Researchers took repertoire samples only after the peak T cell response had come.

As concerns this clone: Its specificity is unknown.

Clones were sequenced by immunoSEQ multiplex PCR, and TCRdb holds only the in-frame ones, with some missing. The sample lists 150,000 to 200,000 clones; just under 90% were seen once. CDR3 size: 15 residues. This sequence was found in an adult in good health. Sequenced here: peripheral blood, sampled on day 0 of AZD1222 vaccination. The chain has TRBV21-1 and TRBJ2-7; the table assigns TRBD2, which was not confirmed against the DNA. TRBV21-1 is classified as a pseudogene. The CDR3 loop reads CASSTWGGRSYEQYF. The DNA for the CDR3 is TGTGCCAGCAGCACTTGGGGGGGCAGGAGCTACGAGCAGTACTTC.